A single sample gave rise to the 20 T cell receptor beta chains below, sequenced in a study of CXCR3-negative and CXCR3-positive naive CD8 T cells. Broader study findings: CXCR3-positive naive cells had more hydrophobic TRB CDR3s than CXCR3-negative naive cells.

These receptors' targets are unknown. The libraries of TRB cDNA were constructed through 5' RACE using UMI labels. From the 5' RACE reads, TCRdb lists one entry per CDR3 protein and no DNA. The sample table includes around 140,000 distinct CDR3 sequences. Sequencing was carried out using naive CXCR3+ CD8+ T cells from blood. Noted subset: CD45RO-CCR7+CD27+CD95- naive CD8+ T cells expressing CXCR3 (TNR3+). The receptors were sampled from a human donor in good health. Some clones in this sample may be carry-over from other donors' samples.

The chain carries TRBV29-1 and TRBJ2-7; the D call from TCRdb, TRBD2, cannot be confirmed without DNA. The CDR3 length is 15 residues. The germline V gene encodes CDR1 SQVTM and CDR2 ANQGSEA. This CDR3 reads CSVRLAGRFDYEQYF.

The V and J genes are TRBV4-1 and TRBJ2-1; the D call of TRBD2 rests on TCRdb alone, since no DNA is present to check it. The CDR3 consists of 16 residues. From germline, CDR1 is MGHRA and CDR2 YSYEKL. This chain's CDR3 is CASSQLLAGVNNEQFF.

CDR3 sequence reads: CASSLWAPSDSEQYF. This chain joins TRBV27 and TRBJ2-7; TCRdb designates TRBD2, a call that cannot be tested without DNA. Germline CDR1 MNHEY, CDR2 SMNVEV (reference sequence). This CDR3 is built from 15 residues.

V is TRBV7-6 and J is TRBJ2-1; the D call of TRBD2 rests on TCRdb alone, since no DNA is present to check it. The germline CDR1 and CDR2 sequences are SGHVS and FNYEAQ. The CDR3 sequence is 16 residues long. The CDR3 protein is CASSPPSGGNYNEQFF.

V usage is TRBV5-5 and J usage is TRBJ1-5; TCRdb's assignment of TRBD1 cannot be checked, as there is no DNA. The CDR3 covers 15 residues. Per germline, CDR1 SGHKS and CDR2 YYEKEE (reference sequence). CDR3 sequence: CASSEGAGQNQPQHF. The full variable domain, in which reference TRBV5-5 and TRBJ1-5 provide the parts outside the CDR3, is DAGVTQSPTHLIKTRGQQVTLRCSPISGHKSVSWYQQVLGQGPQFIFQYYEKEERGRGNFPDRFSARQFPNYSSELNVNALLLGDSALYLCASSEGAGQNQPQHFGDGTRLSIL.

The chain joins TRBV28 to TRBJ2-7; TCRdb's D call, TRBD1, is unchecked because there is no DNA. The germline V gene encodes CDR1 MDHEN and CDR2 SYDVKM. The CDR3 has 14 amino acids. The CDR3 loop reads CASSFFRESNEQYF.

The chain employs TRBV29-1 and TRBJ2-3. The CDR3 consists of 13 residues. From germline, CDR1 is SQVTM and CDR2 ANQGSEA. CDR3 loop: CSVEDTYTDTQYF.

The chain couples TRBV29-1 to TRBJ1-5; TCRdb proposes TRBD1, but this gene call is untestable without DNA. The CDR3 is 16 amino acids. Germline V gives CDR1 SQVTM, CDR2 ANQGSEA. CDR3 protein: CSVAVTGGAFNQPQHF.

The chain combines TRBV7-9 with TRBJ2-5; as DNA is missing, the TRBD2 call by TCRdb cannot be tested. The CDR3 length is 16 residues. Germline V lookup: CDR1 SEHNR, CDR2 FQNEAQ (reference sequence). CDR3 region: CASSLVGSGGQETQYF. The complete variable domain, with remaining parts taken from reference TRBV7-9 and TRBJ2-5, reads DTGVSQNPRHKITKRGQNVTFRCDPISEHNRLYWYRQTLGQGPEFLTYFQNEAQLEKSRLLSDRFSAERPKGSFSTLEIQRTEQGDSAMYLCASSLVGSGGQETQYFGPGTRLLVL.

The genes are TRBV28 and TRBJ2-3; the TCRdb D gene call, TRBD2, has no DNA to confirm it. The CDR3 totals 16 residues. Germline V gene sequence: CDR1 MDHEN, CDR2 SYDVKM. This CDR3 reads CASSPRTSGGSDTQYF.

J is TRBJ2-7 and V is TRBV12-3 or TRBV12-4; the D gene TCRdb calls, TRBD1, cannot be checked with no DNA. This CDR3 region has 15 residues. CDR3 region: CASRGQGRHTDEQYF.

The chain combines TRBV5-8 with TRBJ2-2; TCRdb proposes TRBD1, but this gene call is untestable without DNA. The germline CDR1 and CDR2 sequences are SGHTS and YDEGEE. The CDR3 has 15 amino acids. This chain's CDR3 is CASSLGGRYSGELFF. The variable domain in full, with the rest retrieved from reference TRBV5-8 and TRBJ2-2, is EAGVTQSPTHLIKTRGQQATLRCSPISGHTSVYWYQQALGLGLQFLLWYDEGEERNRGNFPPRFSGRQFPNYSSELNVNALELEDSALYLCASSLGGRYSGELFFGEGSRLTVL.

CDR3 sequence: CASTPSSGTGNEQYF. This chain uses TRBV28 with TRBJ2-7; the D call of TRBD1 rests on TCRdb alone, since no DNA is present to check it. CDR1 is MDHEN, CDR2 SYDVKM, per germline. The CDR3 loop spans 15 amino acids.

The chain combines TRBV28 with TRBJ2-7; with no DNA, the TCRdb D assignment of TRBD1 cannot be verified. The CDR3 is made up of 17 amino acids. Germline CDR1 and CDR2: MDHEN and SYDVKM. Here the CDR3 reads CASSLGVQGAPWHEQYF.

This chain's CDR3 is CASSFLRSRTPYEQYF. This chain joins TRBV28 and TRBJ2-7; the TRBD1 assignment by TCRdb is unverifiable without DNA. CDR3 size: 16 residues. CDR1 MDHEN and CDR2 SYDVKM come from the germline V gene.

This sequence joins TRBV9 and TRBJ2-5; TCRdb returns TRBD1, unconfirmable since there is no DNA. Germline loops: CDR1 SGDLS, CDR2 YYNGEE. The CDR3 loop spans 14 amino acids. The CDR3 loop reads CASSAGGVAETQYF.

J is TRBJ2-1 and V is TRBV6-6. This CDR3 is built from 12 residues. In germline, CDR1 is MNHNY, CDR2 SVGAGI (reference sequence). The CDR3: CASRVRDNEQFF.

The chain joins TRBV5-1 to TRBJ2-2; TCRdb designates TRBD1, a call that cannot be tested without DNA. The length of the CDR3 is 18 residues. CDR1 and CDR2 from the germline V gene are SGHRS and YFSETQ. The CDR3 sequence is CASSEEPGQVLHAGELFF. Based on the CDR3 plus reference TRBV5-1 and TRBJ2-2, the full variable domain is KAGVTQTPRYLIKTRGQQVTLSCSPISGHRSVSWYQQTPGQGLQFLFEYFSETQRNKGNFPGRFSGRQFSNSRSEMNVSTLELGDSALYLCASSEEPGQVLHAGELFFGEGSRLTVL.

This chain uses TRBV5-1 with TRBJ2-7. The CDR3 has 14 residues. Germline assignment: CDR1 SGHRS and CDR2 YFSETQ. CDR3 loop: CASSLEKGSYEQYF.

V gene TRBV29-1 combines with J gene TRBJ2-7; the D call of TRBD2 rests on TCRdb alone, since no DNA is present to check it. The CDR3 runs 13 residues. Germline values: CDR1 SQVTM, CDR2 ANQGSEA. This CDR3 is CSAREDPRDEQYF.